This TCR beta chain was recorded in a study of patients and donors after allogeneic stem cell transplantation. The CDR3 is 13 residues long. The V and J ends lost 2 bases and 12 bases, in that order; junction bases with no gene match: 7. CDR1 is GTSNPN and CDR2 is SVGIG in the germline V gene (reference sequence). Each CDR3 protein gets one entry after TCRdb re-called the RT-PCR reads with MiXCR. The table records roughly 960,000 distinct CDR3 sequences, more than 15% of them present only once. The J gene is TRBJ1-4, the V gene TRBV30, with 9 nucleotides matching TRBD1. The sample consisted of blood, either unsorted or a sorted T cell fraction (not recorded which). This sequence originates from a human donor who was either an allogeneic HSCT recipient or a stem cell or donor lymphocyte infusion donor (not recorded which). It is not recorded whose cells these are; they may come from a transplant donor. CDR3 residues: CAWSQQGARELFF. The CDR3 coding sequence is TGTGCCTGGAGTCAACAGGGGGCGCGAGAACTGTTTTTT. The entire variable domain, with the rest obtained from reference TRBV30 and TRBJ1-4, is as follows: SQTIHQWPATLVQPVGSPLSLECTVEGTSNPNLYWYRQAAGRGLQLLFYSVGIGQISSEVPQNLSASRPQDRQFILSSKKLLLSDSGFYLCAWSQQGARELFFGSGTQLSVL.